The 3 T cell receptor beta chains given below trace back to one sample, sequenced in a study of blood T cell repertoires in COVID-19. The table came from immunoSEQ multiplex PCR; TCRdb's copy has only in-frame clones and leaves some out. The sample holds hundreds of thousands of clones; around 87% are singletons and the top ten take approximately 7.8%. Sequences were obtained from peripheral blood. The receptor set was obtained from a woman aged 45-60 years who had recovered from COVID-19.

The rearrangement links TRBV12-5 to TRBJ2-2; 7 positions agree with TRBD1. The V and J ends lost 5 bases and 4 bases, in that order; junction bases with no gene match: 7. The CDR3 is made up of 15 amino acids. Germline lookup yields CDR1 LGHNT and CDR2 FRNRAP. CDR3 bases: TGTGCTAGTGGTCCCGACAGGGTCGGCACCGGGGAGCTGTTTTTT. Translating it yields CASGPDRVGTGELFF.

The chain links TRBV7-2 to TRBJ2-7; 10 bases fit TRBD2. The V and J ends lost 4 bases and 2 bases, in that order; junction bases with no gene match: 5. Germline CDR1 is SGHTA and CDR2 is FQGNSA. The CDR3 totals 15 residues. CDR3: CASSSSGGATYEQYF. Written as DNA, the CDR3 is TGTGCCAGCAGCTCAAGCGGGGGGGCCACCTACGAGCAGTACTTC. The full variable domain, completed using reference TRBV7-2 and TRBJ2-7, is GAGVSQSPSNKVTEKGKDVELRCDPISGHTALYWYRQSLGQGLEFLIYFQGNSAPDKSGLPSDRFSAERTGGSVSTLTIQRTQQEDSAVYLCASSSSGGATYEQYFGPGTRLTVT.

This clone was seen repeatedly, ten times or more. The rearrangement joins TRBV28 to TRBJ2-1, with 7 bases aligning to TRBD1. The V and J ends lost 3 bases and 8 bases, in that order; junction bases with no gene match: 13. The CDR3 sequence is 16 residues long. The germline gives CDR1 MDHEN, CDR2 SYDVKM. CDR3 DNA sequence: TGTGCCAGCAGTTTGAGGCAGGGGGTTCTCTGGGATGAGCAGTTCTTC. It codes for CASSLRQGVLWDEQFF.